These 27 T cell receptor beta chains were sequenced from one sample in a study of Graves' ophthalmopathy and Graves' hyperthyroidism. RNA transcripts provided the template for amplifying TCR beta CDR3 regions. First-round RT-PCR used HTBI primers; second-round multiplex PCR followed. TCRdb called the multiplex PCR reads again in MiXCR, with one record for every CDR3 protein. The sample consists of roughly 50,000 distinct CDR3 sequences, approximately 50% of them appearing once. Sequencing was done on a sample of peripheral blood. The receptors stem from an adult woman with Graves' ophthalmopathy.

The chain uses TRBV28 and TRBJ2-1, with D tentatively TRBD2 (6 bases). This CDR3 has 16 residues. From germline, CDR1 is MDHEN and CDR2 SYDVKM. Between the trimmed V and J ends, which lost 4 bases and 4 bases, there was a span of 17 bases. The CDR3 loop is CASSSSVEGSYNEQFF. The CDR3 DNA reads TGTGCCAGCAGTTCCAGCGTGGAGGGAAGTTACAATGAGCAGTTCTTC. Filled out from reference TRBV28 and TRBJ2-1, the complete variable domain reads DVKVTQSSRYLVKRTGEKVFLECVQDMDHENMFWYRQDPGLGLRLIYFSYDVKMKEKGDIPEGYSVSREKKERFSLILESASTNQTSMYLCASSSSVEGSYNEQFFGPGTRLTVL.

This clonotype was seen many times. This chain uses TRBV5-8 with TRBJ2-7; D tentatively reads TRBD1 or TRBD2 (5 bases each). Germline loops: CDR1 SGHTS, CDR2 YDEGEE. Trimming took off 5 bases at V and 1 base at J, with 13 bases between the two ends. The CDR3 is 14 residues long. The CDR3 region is CASSPGTASYEQYF. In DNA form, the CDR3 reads TGTGCCAGCAGTCCCGGGACGGCTTCCTACGAGCAGTACTTC.

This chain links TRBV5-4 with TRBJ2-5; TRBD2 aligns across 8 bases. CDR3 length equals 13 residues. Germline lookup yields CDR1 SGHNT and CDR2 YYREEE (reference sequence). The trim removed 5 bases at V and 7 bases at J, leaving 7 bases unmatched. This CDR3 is CASSPGTRATQYF. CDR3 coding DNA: TGTGCCAGCAGTCCCGGGACTAGGGCGACCCAGTACTTC.

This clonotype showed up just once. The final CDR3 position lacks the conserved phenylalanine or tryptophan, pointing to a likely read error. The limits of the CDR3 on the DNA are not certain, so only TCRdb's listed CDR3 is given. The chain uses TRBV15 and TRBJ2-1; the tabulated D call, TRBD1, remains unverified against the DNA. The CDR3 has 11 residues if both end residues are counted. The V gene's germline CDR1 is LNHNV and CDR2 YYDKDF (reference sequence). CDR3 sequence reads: CATSTGVGRRT.

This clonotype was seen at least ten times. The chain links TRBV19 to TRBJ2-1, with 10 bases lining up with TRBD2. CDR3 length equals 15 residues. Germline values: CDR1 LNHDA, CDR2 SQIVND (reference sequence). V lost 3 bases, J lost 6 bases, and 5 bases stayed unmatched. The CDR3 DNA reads TGTGCCAGTAGTATGGTGCTAGCGGGAGTCAATGAGCAGTTCTTC. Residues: CASSMVLAGVNEQFF.

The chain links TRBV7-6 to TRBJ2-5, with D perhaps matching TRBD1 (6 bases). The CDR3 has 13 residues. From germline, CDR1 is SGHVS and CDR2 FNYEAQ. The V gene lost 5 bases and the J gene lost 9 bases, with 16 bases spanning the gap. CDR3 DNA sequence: TGTGCCAGCAGCCGGACAGCCCTTGGGCCCCAGTACTTC. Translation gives CASSRTALGPQYF.

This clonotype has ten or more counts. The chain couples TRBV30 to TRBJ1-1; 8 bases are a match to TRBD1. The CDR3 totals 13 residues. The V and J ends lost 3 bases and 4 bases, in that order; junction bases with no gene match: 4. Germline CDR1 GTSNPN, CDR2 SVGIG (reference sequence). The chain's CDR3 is CAWREGQGTEAFF. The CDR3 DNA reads TGTGCCTGGAGAGAAGGACAGGGCACTGAAGCTTTCTTT.

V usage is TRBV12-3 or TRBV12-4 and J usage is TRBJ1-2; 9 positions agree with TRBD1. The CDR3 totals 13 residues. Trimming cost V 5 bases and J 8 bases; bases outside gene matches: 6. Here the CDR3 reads CASSVRDREGYTF. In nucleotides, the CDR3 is TGTGCCAGCAGTGTCAGGGACAGGGAGGGCTACACCTTC.

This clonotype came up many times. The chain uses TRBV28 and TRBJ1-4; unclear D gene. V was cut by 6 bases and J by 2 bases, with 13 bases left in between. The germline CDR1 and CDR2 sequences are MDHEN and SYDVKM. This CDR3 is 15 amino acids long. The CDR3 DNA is TGTGCCAGCAGAAGTCAGAGATCGACTAATGAAAAACTGTTTTTT. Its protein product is CASRSQRSTNEKLFF.

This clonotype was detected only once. This CDR3 is CSARGTSPLHF. The CDR3 DNA reads as TGCAGTGCTAGGGGTACCTCACCCCTCCACTTT. The chain links TRBV20-1 to TRBJ1-6; D remains ambiguous. There are 11 residues in the CDR3. Germline CDR1 DFQATT, CDR2 SNEGSKA (reference sequence). Trimming stripped 3 bases from V and 10 bases from J, with 7 bases between.

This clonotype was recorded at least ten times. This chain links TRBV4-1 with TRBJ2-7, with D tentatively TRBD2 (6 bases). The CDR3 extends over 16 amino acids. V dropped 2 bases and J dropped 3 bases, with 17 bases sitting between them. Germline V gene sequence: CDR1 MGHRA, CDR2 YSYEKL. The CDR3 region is CASSQLYPGTFYEQYF. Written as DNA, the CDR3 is TGCGCCAGCAGCCAACTATATCCCGGGACTTTCTACGAGCAGTACTTC.

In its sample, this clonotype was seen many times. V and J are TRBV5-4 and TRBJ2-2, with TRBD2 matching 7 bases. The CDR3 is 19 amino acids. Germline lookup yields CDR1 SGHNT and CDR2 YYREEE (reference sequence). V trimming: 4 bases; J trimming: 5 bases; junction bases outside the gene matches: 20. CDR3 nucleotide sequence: TGTGCCAGCAGCCCCCCTGGGGCTAGCGGACTTCTAATGACCGGGGAGCTGTTTTTT. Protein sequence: CASSPPGASGLLMTGELFF.

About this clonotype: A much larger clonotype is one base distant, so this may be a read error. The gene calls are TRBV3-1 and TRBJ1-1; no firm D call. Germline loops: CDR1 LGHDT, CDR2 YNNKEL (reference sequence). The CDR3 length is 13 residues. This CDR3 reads CPSSQVEKDEAFF. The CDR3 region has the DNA TGTCCCAGCAGCCAAGTCGAAAAGGATGAAGCTTTCTTT. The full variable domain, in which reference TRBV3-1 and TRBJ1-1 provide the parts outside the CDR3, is DTAVSQTPKYLVTQMGNDKSIKCEQNLGHDTMYWYKQDSKKFLKIMFSYNNKELIINETVPNRFSPKSPDKAHLNLHINSLELGDSAVYFCPSSQVEKDEAFFGQGTRLTVV.

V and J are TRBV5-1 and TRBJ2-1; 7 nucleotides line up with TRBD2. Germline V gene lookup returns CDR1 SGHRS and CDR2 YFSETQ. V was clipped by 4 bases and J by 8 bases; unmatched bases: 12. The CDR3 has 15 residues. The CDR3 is CASSISGSTYDEQFF. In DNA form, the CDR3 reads TGCGCCAGCAGCATTAGCGGGTCTACTTACGATGAGCAGTTCTTC.

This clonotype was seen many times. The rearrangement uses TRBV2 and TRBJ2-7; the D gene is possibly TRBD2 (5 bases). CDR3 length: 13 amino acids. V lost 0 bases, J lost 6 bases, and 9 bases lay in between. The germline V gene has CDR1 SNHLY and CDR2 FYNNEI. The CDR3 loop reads CASSEAVRGEQYF. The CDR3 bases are TGTGCCAGCAGTGAAGCGGTACGGGGCGAGCAGTACTTC.

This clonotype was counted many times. CDR3 bases: TGTGCCAGTCGGGACAGGAACTACGAGCAGTACTTC. Translated, it gives CASRDRNYEQYF. The V call is TRBV6-6, the J call TRBJ2-7; 8 nucleotides line up with TRBD1. Germline V gene sequence: CDR1 MNHNY, CDR2 SVGAGI (reference sequence). The V and J ends lost 9 bases and 3 bases, in that order; junction bases with no gene match: 4. The CDR3 has 12 residues.

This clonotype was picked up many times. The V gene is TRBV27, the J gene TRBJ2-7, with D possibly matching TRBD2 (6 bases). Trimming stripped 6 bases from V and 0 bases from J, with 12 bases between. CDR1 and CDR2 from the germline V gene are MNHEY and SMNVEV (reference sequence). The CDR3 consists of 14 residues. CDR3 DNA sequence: TGTGCCAGCAGGAGGGAGGCCAGCTCCTACGAGCAGTACTTC. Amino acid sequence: CASRREASSYEQYF.

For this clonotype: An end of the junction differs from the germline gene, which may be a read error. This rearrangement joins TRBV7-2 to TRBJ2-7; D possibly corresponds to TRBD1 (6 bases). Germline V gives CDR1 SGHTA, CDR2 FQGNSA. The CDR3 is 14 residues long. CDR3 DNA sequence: TGCGCCAGCAGCTTAGACAGGTTTCCTTACGAGCAGTACTTC. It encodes CASSLDRFPYEQYF.

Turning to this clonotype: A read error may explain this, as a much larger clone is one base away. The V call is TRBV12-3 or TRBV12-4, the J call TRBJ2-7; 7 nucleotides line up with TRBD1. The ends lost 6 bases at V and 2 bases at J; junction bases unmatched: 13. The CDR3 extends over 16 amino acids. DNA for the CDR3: TGTGCCAGCAGCCCAATGTCAGGGGGTAGCGCCTACGAGCAGTACTTC. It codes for CASSPMSGGSAYEQYF.

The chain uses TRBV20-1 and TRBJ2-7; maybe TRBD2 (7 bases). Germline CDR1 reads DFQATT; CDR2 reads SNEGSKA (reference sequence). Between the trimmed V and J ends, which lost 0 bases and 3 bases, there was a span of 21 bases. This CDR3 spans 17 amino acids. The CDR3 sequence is CSARDDERGEGNYEQYF. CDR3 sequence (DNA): TGCAGTGCTAGAGATGACGAAAGGGGGGAGGGGAACTACGAGCAGTACTTC.

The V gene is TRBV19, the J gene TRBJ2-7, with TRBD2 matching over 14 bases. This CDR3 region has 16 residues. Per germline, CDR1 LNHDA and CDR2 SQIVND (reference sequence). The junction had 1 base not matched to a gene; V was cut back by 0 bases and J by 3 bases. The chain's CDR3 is CASSIDGTSGSYEQYF. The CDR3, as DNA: TGTGCCAGTAGTATAGACGGGACTAGCGGGAGCTACGAGCAGTACTTC.

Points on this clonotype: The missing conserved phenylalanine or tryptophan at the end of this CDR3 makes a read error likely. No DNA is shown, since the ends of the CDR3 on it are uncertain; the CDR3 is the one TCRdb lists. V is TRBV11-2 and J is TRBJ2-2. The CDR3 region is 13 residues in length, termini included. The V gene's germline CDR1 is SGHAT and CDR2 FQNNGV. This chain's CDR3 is CASSSMLGGERFL.

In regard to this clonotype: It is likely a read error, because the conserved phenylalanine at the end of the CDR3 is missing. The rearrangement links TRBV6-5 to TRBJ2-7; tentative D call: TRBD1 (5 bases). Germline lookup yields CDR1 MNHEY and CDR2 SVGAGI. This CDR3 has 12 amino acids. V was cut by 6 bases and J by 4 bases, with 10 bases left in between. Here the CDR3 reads CASSEGAYEQYC. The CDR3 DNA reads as TGTGCCAGCAGCGAAGGGGCATACGAGCAGTACTGC.

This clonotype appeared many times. The CDR3 is CASSSDRASNQPQHF. CDR3 sequence (DNA): TGTGCCAGCAGCTCAGACAGGGCTAGCAATCAGCCCCAGCATTTT. The V call is TRBV5-8, the J call TRBJ1-5, with TRBD1 matching over 7 bases. Germline lookup yields CDR1 SGHTS and CDR2 YDEGEE. The CDR3 runs 15 residues. The trim removed 3 bases at V and 0 bases at J, leaving 3 bases unmatched.

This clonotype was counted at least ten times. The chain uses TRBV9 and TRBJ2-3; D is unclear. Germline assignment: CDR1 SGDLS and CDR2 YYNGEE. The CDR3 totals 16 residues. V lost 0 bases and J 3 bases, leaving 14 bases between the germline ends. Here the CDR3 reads CASSVARSMRTDTQYF. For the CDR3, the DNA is TGTGCCAGCAGCGTAGCCCGGTCCATGCGGACAGATACGCAGTATTTT.

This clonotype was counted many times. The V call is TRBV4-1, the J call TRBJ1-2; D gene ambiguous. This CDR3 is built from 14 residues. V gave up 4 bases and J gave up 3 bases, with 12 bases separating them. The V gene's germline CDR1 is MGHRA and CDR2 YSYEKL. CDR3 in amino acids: CASSLGRSDYGYTF. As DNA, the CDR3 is TGCGCCAGCAGCCTAGGGCGGTCCGACTATGGCTACACCTTC.

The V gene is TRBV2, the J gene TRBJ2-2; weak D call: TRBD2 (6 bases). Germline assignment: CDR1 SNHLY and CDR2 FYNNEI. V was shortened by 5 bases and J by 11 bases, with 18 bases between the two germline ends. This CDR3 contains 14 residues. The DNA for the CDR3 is TGTGCCAGCAGTTACACGGGAGCTCCGGGCGAGCTGTTTTTT. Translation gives CASSYTGAPGELFF.